This TCR beta chain was identified during a study of blood T cells in healthy people across ages. Study context: Using template switching, researchers captured about one barcoded beta molecule for each two T cells. Regarding the study as a whole: In long-lived donors, naive CD4+ cell counts and diversity exceeded those of aged donors.

A J-beta primer mix and a sample-barcoded 5' primer were used in a second PCR of roughly 7 to 12 cycles. A single record per CDR3 protein comes from TCRdb applying MiXCR to the 5' RACE reads. The data contain about 1 million distinct CDR3 sequences, 40% to 55% of them singletons. Each of the donors had approximately 10 milliliters of peripheral blood drawn into EDTA-treated Vacutainer tubes. V shed 3 bases and J shed 3 bases, with 7 bases lying between them. Germline V lookup: CDR1 SGDLS, CDR2 YYNGEE. CDR3 size: 12 residues. This clonotype was seen repeatedly, ten times or more. Antigen unknown. The V gene is TRBV9, the J gene TRBJ2-7; TRBD1 might be the D (5 bases). The sequenced material came from blood. This sequence was found in a woman aged 55-70 years in good health. Here the CDR3 reads CASSGGGYEQYF. Here the CDR3 DNA reads TGTGCCAGCAGCGGGGGCGGCTACGAGCAGTACTTC.